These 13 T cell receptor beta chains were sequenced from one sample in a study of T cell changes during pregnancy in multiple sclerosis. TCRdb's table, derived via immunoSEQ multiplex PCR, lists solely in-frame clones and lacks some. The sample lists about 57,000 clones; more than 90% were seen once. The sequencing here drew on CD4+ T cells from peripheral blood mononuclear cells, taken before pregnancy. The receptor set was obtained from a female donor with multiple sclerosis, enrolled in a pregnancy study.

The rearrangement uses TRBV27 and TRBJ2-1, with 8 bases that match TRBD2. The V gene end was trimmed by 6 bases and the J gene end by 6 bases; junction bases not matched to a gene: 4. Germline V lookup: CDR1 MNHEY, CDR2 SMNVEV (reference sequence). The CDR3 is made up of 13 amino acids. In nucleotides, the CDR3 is TGTGCCAGCAGGAGGACTAGCTCCAATGAGCAGTTCTTC. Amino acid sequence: CASRRTSSNEQFF.

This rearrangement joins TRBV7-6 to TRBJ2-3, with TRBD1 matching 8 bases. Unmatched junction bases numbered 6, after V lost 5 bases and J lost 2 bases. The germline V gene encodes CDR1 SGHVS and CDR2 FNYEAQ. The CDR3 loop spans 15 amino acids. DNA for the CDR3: TGTGCCAGCAGCCCCAGGACAGGGCCCACAGATACGCAGTATTTT. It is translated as CASSPRTGPTDTQYF. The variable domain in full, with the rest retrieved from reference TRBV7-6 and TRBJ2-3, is GAGVSQSPRYKVTKRGQDVALRCDPISGHVSLYWYRQALGQGPEFLTYFNYEAQQDKSGLPNDRFSAERPEGSISTLTIQRTEQRDSAMYRCASSPRTGPTDTQYFGPGTRLTVL.

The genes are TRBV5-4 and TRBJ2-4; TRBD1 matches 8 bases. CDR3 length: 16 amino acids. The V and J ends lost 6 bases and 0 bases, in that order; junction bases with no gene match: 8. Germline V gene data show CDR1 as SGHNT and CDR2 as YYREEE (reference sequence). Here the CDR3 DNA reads TGTGCCAGCACCCAAGACAGGGGTCTAGCCAAAAACATTCAGTACTTC. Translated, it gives CASTQDRGLAKNIQYF.

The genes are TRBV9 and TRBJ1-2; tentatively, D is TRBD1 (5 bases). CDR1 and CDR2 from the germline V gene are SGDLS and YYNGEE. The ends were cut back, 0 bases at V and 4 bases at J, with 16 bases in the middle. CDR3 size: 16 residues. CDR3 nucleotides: TGTGCCAGCAGCGTAGGCCAGGGCTCCTCTCTCTATGGCTACACCTTC. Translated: CASSVGQGSSLYGYTF.

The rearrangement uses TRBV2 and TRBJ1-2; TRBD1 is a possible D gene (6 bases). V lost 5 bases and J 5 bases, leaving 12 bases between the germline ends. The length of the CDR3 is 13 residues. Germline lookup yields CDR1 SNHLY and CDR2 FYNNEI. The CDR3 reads CASSPDRQYGYTF. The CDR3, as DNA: TGTGCCAGCAGTCCCGACAGGCAATATGGCTACACCTTC.

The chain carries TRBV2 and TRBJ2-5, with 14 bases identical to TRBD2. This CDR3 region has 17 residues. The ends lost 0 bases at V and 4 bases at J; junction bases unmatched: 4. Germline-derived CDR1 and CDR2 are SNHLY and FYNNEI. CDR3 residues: CASSEAPGLAGGETQYF. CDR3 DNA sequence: TGTGCCAGCAGTGAAGCCCCCGGACTAGCGGGAGGAGAGACCCAGTACTTC.

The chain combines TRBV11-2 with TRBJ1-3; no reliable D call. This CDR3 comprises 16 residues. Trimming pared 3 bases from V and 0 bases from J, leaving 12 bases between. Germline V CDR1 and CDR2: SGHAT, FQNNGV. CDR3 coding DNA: TGTGCCAGCAGCTTGGGAGTCCTAAGCTCTGGAAACACCATATATTTT. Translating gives CASSLGVLSSGNTIYF.

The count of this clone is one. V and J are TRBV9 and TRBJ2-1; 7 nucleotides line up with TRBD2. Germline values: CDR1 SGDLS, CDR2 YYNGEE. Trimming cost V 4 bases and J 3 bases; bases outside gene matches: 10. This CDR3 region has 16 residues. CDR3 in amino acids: CASSIATSEIYNEQFF. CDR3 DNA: TGTGCCAGCAGCATCGCAACTAGCGAGATCTACAATGAGCAGTTCTTC.

This CDR3 is CASSLAGPAGGEKLFF. The CDR3 DNA reads TGTGCCAGCAGCTTGGCTGGACCGGCAGGCGGGGAAAAACTGTTTTTT. The chain combines TRBV5-4 with TRBJ1-4; D uncertain. CDR3 length: 16 amino acids. From germline, CDR1 is SGHNT and CDR2 YYREEE (reference sequence). V was clipped by 0 bases and J by 8 bases, with 17 bases between them.

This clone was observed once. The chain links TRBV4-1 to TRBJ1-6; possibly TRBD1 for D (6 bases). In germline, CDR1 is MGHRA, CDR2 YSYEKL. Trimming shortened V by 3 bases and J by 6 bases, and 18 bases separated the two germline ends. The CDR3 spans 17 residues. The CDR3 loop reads CASSQAGRGHTNSPLHF. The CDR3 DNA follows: TGCGCCAGCAGCCAGGCGGGCAGGGGACACACTAATTCACCCCTCCACTTT.

The CDR3 coding sequence is TGTGCCAGCAGCCAAGATTGGACCAAGGGGGCCTACGAGCAGTACTTC. It codes for CASSQDWTKGAYEQYF. The V call is TRBV4-2, the J call TRBJ2-7; D is possibly TRBD1 (6 bases). There are 16 residues in the CDR3. V was trimmed by 0 bases and J by 2 bases, leaving 14 bases between them. Germline CDR1 and CDR2: LGHNA and YNFKEQ.

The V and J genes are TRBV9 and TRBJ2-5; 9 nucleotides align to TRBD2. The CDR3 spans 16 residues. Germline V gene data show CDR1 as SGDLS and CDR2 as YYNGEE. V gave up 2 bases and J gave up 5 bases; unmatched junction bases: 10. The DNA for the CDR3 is TGTGCCAGCAGCGTGGGGGCTAGCGGGGTTGGGGAGACCCAGTACTTC. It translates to CASSVGASGVGETQYF. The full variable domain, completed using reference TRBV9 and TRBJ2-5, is DSGVTQTPKHLITATGQRVTLRCSPRSGDLSVYWYQQSLDQGLQFLIQYYNGEERAKGNILERFSAQQFPDLHSELNLSSLELGDSALYFCASSVGASGVGETQYFGPGTRLLVL.

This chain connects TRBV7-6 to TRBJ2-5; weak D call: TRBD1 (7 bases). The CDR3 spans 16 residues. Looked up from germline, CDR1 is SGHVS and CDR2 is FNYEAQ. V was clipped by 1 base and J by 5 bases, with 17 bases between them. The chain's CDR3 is CASSLGAGGKQETQYF. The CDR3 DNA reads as TGTGCCAGCAGCTTAGGGGCAGGGGGGAAGCAGGAGACCCAGTACTTC.